A selection of T cell receptor beta chains follows, all from one sample in a study of regulatory T cells in long-lasting Graves disease. Each CDR3 protein is one row after TCRdb ran MiXCR on the multiplex PCR reads. There are under 300,000 distinct CDR3 sequences in the sample; over 20% occur only once, and around 13% lies in the top ten. The material sequenced was peripheral blood mononuclear cells (PBMCs), taken at new diagnosis, from a patient treated with antithyroid drugs. The origin of the receptors is a female donor with Graves disease. Both conserved end residues are part of each CDR3. Each record gives: V gene, clone size, J gene, D gene, CDR3 protein, CDR3 DNA. D genes are given only for firm matches. Clone size is stated in some rows and not others, as once, few, many or a class when expanded.

TRBV4-1	many	TRBJ1-6	.	CASSQDWERDISPLHF	TGCGCCAGCAGCCAAGATTGGGAGAGGGATATCTCACCCCTCCACTTT
TRBV29-1	many	TRBJ1-1	.	CSVVKGLNTEAFF	TGCAGCGTTGTGAAGGGGTTGAACACTGAAGCTTTCTTT
TRBV5-6	many	TRBJ2-1	.	CASSLAGFPSEQFF	TGTGCCAGCAGCTTGGCGGGTTTTCCAAGCGAGCAGTTCTTC
TRBV11-1	many	TRBJ2-6	.	CASSKPGTGANVLTF	TGTGCCAGCAGCAAACCGGGAACTGGGGCCAACGTCCTGACTTTC
TRBV4-3	many	TRBJ1-1	.	CASKLSDRVGTEAFF	TGCGCCAGCAAGTTATCAGACCGGGTGGGCACTGAAGCTTTCTTT
TRBV28	many	TRBJ2-2	.	CASNSPGKSTGELFF	TGTGCCAGCAATTCTCCAGGGAAAAGCACCGGGGAGCTGTTTTTT
TRBV6-2/TRBV6-3	many	TRBJ2-1	.	CASSDPRAAAYNEQFF	TGTGCCAGCAGTGACCCTAGGGCGGCTGCCTACAATGAGCAGTTCTTC
TRBV10-3	many	TRBJ2-5	.	CAISESHETQYF	TGTGCCATCAGTGAGTCCCATGAGACCCAGTACTTC
TRBV12-3/TRBV12-4	.	TRBJ2-3	TRBD2	CASSPPGLAGGLNTQYF	TGTGCCAGCAGTCCACCGGGACTAGCGGGGGGCTTAAATACGCAGTATTTT
TRBV20-1	many	TRBJ1-4	TRBD1	CSASPPGGIEKLFF	TGCAGTGCTAGTCCCCCAGGGGGCATTGAAAAACTGTTTTTT
TRBV7-3	many	TRBJ1-1	TRBD1	CASSLGGGSRTEAFF	TGTGCCAGCAGCTTGGGAGGGGGCAGTAGGACTGAAGCTTTCTTT
TRBV7-2	many	TRBJ1-1	TRBD1	CASSLATGGNTEAFF	TGTGCCAGCAGCTTAGCGACAGGGGGCAACACTGAAGCTTTCTTT
TRBV10-1	.	TRBJ2-7	.	CASSDQRAYEQYF	TGCGCCAGCAGTGACCAGCGAGCCTACGAGCAGTACTTC
TRBV6-1	few	TRBJ1-5	.	CASSKRWEGNQPQHF	TGTGCCAGCAGTAAGCGTTGGGAGGGCAATCAGCCCCAGCATTTT
TRBV24-1	many	TRBJ2-1	.	CATSDSGEQFF	TGTGCCACCAGTGATTCGGGGGAGCAGTTCTTC
TRBV5-1	many	TRBJ2-1	.	CASSLVPLSSYNEQFF	TGCGCCAGCAGCCTTGTTCCTCTGAGCTCCTACAATGAGCAGTTCTTC
TRBV6-1	.	TRBJ1-1	.	CASIWITNTEAFF	TGTGCCAGCATCTGGATTACGAACACTGAAGCTTTCTTT
TRBV18	.	TRBJ1-1	TRBD1	CASSRDRDRSRGEAFF	TGTGCCAGCTCACGCGACAGGGACCGATCGAGAGGTGAAGCTTTCTTT
TRBV20-1	many	TRBJ2-7	.	CSASSGSSYEQYF	TGCAGTGCTAGTAGCGGCAGCTCCTACGAGCAGTACTTC
TRBV13	few	TRBJ1-4	.	CASSLGLTVNEKLFF	TGTGCCAGCAGCTTAGGATTAACAGTTAATGAAAAACTGTTTTTT
TRBV10-3	many	TRBJ1-5	.	CAISVDGGRDQPQHF	TGTGCCATCAGCGTCGATGGGGGGCGCGATCAGCCCCAGCATTTT
TRBV6-2/TRBV6-3	.	TRBJ2-1	TRBD2	CASGRLAGTRRYNEQFF	TGTGCCAGCGGAAGACTAGCGGGGACCCGTCGATACAATGAGCAGTTCTTC
TRBV7-8	.	TRBJ1-3	.	CASSPRVDSGNTIYF	TGTGCCAGCAGCCCAAGGGTAGACTCTGGAAACACCATATATTTT
TRBV5-1	many	TRBJ2-1	TRBD2	CASSSTTGLASEQFF	TGCGCCAGCAGCTCCACGACCGGACTAGCGAGCGAGCAGTTCTTC
TRBV5-1	many	TRBJ2-1	TRBD1	CASSHVRDRGNNEQFF	TGTGCCAGCAGCCACGTGAGGGACAGGGGAAACAATGAGCAGTTCTTC
TRBV12-3/TRBV12-4	few	TRBJ2-4	.	CASSLALGHLAGAKNIQYF	TGTGCCAGCAGTTTAGCTCTGGGACACCTTGCGGGGGCCAAAAACATTCAGTACTTC
TRBV6-2/TRBV6-3	many	TRBJ2-1	.	CASDRGTPYNEQFF	TGTGCCAGTGACCGCGGGACCCCATACAATGAGCAGTTCTTC
TRBV6-1	few	TRBJ1-3	.	CASSPLDFSGNTIYF	TGTGCCAGCAGTCCGCTAGACTTCTCTGGAAACACCATATATTTT
TRBV4-2	many	TRBJ1-1	TRBD1	CASSHKIQDREYMNTEAFF	TGTGCCAGCAGCCACAAGATACAAGACAGGGAGTACATGAACACTGAAGCTTTCTTT
TRBV9	many	TRBJ2-3	.	CASEDLGSTDTQYF	TGTGCCAGCGAGGACTTGGGTAGCACAGATACGCAGTATTTT
TRBV11-2	many	TRBJ2-7	.	CASSLDLGEQYF	TGTGCCAGCAGCTTGGACCTCGGCGAGCAGTACTTC